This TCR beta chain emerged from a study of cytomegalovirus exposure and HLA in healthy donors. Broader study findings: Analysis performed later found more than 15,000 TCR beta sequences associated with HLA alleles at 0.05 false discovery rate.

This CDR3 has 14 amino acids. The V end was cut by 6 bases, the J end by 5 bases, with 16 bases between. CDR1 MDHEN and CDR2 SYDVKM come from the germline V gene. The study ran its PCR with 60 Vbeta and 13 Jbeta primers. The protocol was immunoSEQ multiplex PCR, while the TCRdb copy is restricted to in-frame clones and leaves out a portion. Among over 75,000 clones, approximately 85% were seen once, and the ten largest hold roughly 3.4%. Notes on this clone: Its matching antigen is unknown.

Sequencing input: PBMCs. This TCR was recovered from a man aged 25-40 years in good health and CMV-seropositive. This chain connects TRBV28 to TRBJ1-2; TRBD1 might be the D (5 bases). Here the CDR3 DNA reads TGTGCCAGCAGCGACAGACAGCCCTCTTATGGCTACACCTTC. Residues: CASSDRQPSYGYTF.